This T cell receptor (beta chain) was profiled in a study of cytomegalovirus exposure and HLA in healthy donors. Findings and limits, study-wide: Altogether, 150 to 200 TCR beta chains were recorded as cytomegalovirus-associated. The tendency of first-cohort TCR clusters to co-occur in the 90 to 150 validation repertoires was the finding of a later analysis.

Germline loops: CDR1 SGHRS, CDR2 YFSETQ. CDR3 length equals 14 residues. J gave up 3 bases and V 6 bases, and 8 bases lay outside the gene matches. Libraries were prepared by immunoSEQ multiplex PCR; TCRdb keeps only in-frame clonotypes and omits some of them. The sample records 130,000 or so clones, roughly nine tenths being singletons. Remarks on this clone: Its antigen is not identified.

The validation cohort, a group of 100 to 150 subjects, included the donors and was separate from the roughly 600-subject first cohort. The sample consisted of PBMCs. The sequence was collected from a young woman in good health and CMV-seronegative. The rearrangement links TRBV5-1 to TRBJ1-1; TRBD1 matches 7 bases. CDR3 nucleotides: TGCGCCAGCAACCCCGGGGACAGTTACACTGAAGCTTTCTTT. Encoded protein: CASNPGDSYTEAFF.